The clone carrying this TCR beta chain was observed a few times. Its matching antigen is unknown. The record originates from a study of T-cell memory formation after mild COVID-19. Study observations and caveats: CD4+ clones that contracted lay mainly in CM and EM; CD8+ ones lay in EMRA. Later expanders leaned CD4+, whereas day 15 to 85 contracting clones were balanced CD4/CD8.

Germline assignment: CDR1 LGHNA and CDR2 YNFKEQ. V lost 4 bases and J lost 4, with 16 bases in between. CDR3 length: 15 amino acids. The 5'RACE method, run with constant-segment primers, produced TCR alpha and TCR beta cDNA libraries (carrying sample barcodes and UMIs). Each CDR3 protein gets one entry after TCRdb re-called the 5' RACE reads with MiXCR. The sample shows about 400,000 distinct CDR3 sequences, roughly 18% of them seen only once. This sequence originates from a man aged 18 to 35 who had mild COVID-19 (a few samples of this study predate the infection). Cell type and time point are not known. The source material was PBMCs or a T cell subset sorted from them (not recorded which). The chain combines TRBV4-2 with TRBJ1-1; D perhaps matches TRBD1 (5 bases). The CDR3 bases are TGTGCCAGCAGCCCGGGCCGGCAGGGCCCCACTGAAGCTTTCTTT. Protein product: CASSPGRQGPTEAFF.